This TCR beta chain derives from a study of T cells in Graves' hyperthyroidism and ophthalmopathy (dated by TCRdb to between 2018 and 2021). The study in broad terms: TCR V-J signatures able to tell the groups apart were searched for in a discovery cohort of 100 patients, of whom around 43 had Graves' ophthalmopathy and 57 had stable Graves' hyperthyroidism. An independent validation cohort of 18 to 20 hyperthyroidism patients and some 15 patients who later progressed to ophthalmopathy tested prospective prediction of ophthalmopathy. The 85 to 100 discovery patients were divided at random into training and test sets in a 7:3 ratio. Once sampling was done, hyperthyroidism patients were given methimazole at a starting dose of 30 mg daily, whereas ophthalmopathy patients were given high-dose intravenous methylprednisolone. In addition, the study compared T-cell repertoires in thyroid tissue and in blood from roughly 6 Graves' hyperthyroidism patients. TCR Vbeta CDR3 sequencing of some 140 peripheral blood samples (fewer than 45 ophthalmopathy, about 74 hyperthyroidism and around 17 progressor patients) is reported in the paper.

This clonotype has only a few counts. Its target antigen remains unknown. There are no base qualities to consult, and no much larger clone falls within one base. The CDR3 goes from the cysteine to the phenylalanine over 15 residues. Only the CDR3 DNA stays, 45 bases, in frame from base 1. On the study overall, not on this receptor specifically: Most expanded thyroid clonotypes (frequency above 0.001) were also detected in blood, suggesting blood repertoires may reflect thyroid immune responses. In validation, the model predicted progression to ophthalmopathy a median of around 6.5 months before onset, with approximately 70% sensitivity and roughly 77% specificity. In cross-validation, a model built on a 13 V-J signature told ophthalmopathy apart from stable hyperthyroidism with roughly 87% sensitivity and roughly 83% specificity, and in testing the same model reached 80%/75%. No statistical method was used to fix the sample size in advance, and group allocation was not hidden from the investigators.

Graves' hyperthyroidism was defined as stable when no progression to ophthalmopathy occurred over 18 months of follow-up. Hyperthyroidism patients were newly diagnosed, with disease duration under 2 months, and aged 18 to 65 years. The study excluded patients with uncontrolled infections, other autoimmune diseases, pregnancy or lactation. Diagnoses were based on clinical symptoms, serum thyroxine and TRAb, thyroid ultrasound and orbital computed tomography. Trizol reagent was used to extract total RNA, and RNA quality was then checked on an Agilent 2100 Bioanalyzer. The TCR beta CDR3 regions were amplified from the RNA transcripts. For the first round of RT-PCR on the TCR CDR3, the HTBI primer set was used together with the Qiagen OneStep RT-PCR kit. A second multiplex PCR round built the libraries, followed by size selection and purification. Libraries were sequenced paired-end with 100 bp reads on an Illumina HiSeq2000. Per the original workflow: SOAPnuke was used to process the raw data, with reads discarded if the reads contained adapters or uncalled bases, had a mean Phred below 15, or lacked an exact constant-primer or identifier match. High-quality paired reads were merged with COPE v1.2.5, and unique nucleotide sequences were defined as clonotypes. Clonotypes were aligned to IMGT TRBV, TRBD and TRBJ reference segments using MiTCR v1.1. The analysis included only V-J combinations with a frequency above 0.0001, which together covered 99% to 99.2% of the repertoires. A TCS score was defined as the ratio between F50 (clonal expansion) and ExV (chaos), using BLOSUM62-based TCRdist between CDR3 peptides within each V-J. Welch's t-statistics and random forest reduced several hundred V-J features to around 14, which were used in a naive Bayes classifier (R e1071). Thyroid-blood repertoire similarity was quantified with the Morisita-Horn index. TCRdb passed the public sequencing reads through fastp at Q25 and MiXCR, retaining productive beta sequences. Under each unique CDR3 protein, matching rows form one entry showing the most common genes and DNA. TCRdb assigned the V and J calls; the authors' analysis was not used. The sample has almost 600,000 distinct CDR3 sequences on record, around 46% of them singletons. Around 8% of the sample is held by the ten biggest clonotypes.

The receptor's source is a woman aged 18 to 35 with Graves' hyperthyroidism. Material for sequencing was peripheral blood or thyroid tissue (not recorded which). The rearrangement joined TRBV12-3 or TRBV12-4 to TRBJ2-7; 10 central nucleotides agree with TRBD2. The J call is uncertain, as TRBJ2-1 better fits the DNA end. The CDR3 sequence is CASSHLAGDIGEQFF. The bases are TGTGCCAGCAGTCATCTAGCGGGAGATATCGGCGAGCAGTTCTTC.